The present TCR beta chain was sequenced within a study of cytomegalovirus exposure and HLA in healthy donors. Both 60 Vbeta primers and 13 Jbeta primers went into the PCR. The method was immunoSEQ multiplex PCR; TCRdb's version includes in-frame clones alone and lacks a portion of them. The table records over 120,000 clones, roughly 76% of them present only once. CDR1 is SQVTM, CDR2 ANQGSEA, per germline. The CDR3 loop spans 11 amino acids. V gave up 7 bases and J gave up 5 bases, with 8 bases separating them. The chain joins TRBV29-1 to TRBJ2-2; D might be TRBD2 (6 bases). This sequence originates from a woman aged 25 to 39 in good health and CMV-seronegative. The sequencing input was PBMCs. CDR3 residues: CSAGTTGELFF. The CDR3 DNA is TGCAGCGCCGGGACTACCGGGGAGCTGTTTTTT.